This T cell receptor (beta chain) originates from a study of T cells after yellow fever vaccination. Study as a whole: Fractions of low cell number were prepared using SMART-Seq v4 Ultra Low Input.

This clonotype was found many times. Its antigen is unknown. Template switching by 5'RACE produced TCR cDNA, adding a universal primer site and UMIs. In TCRdb, the 5' RACE reads were re-called with MiXCR into one record per CDR3 protein. This sample yields more than 200,000 distinct CDR3 sequences, of which about 3.7% are seen a single time; under 20% belongs to the top ten. This CDR3 comprises 15 residues. Germline V gene data show CDR1 as SGHTA and CDR2 as FQGNSA. The germline V and J ends were trimmed by 3 bases and 0 bases, with 10 bases remaining between them. Overall study results and limits: Post-booster repertoires contained most primary-vaccination clones again (96% CD4, about 90% CD8).

The chain carries TRBV7-2 and TRBJ2-3; D is uncertain. The receptor comes from a man aged 18 to 30 who received the YFV17D yellow fever vaccine. The sequencing used PBMCs, collected 15 days after the yellow fever booster vaccination. The CDR3 sequence is CASSFSSSSTDTQYF. CDR3 nucleotides: TGTGCCAGCAGCTTCTCATCTTCTAGCACAGATACGCAGTATTTT.